The clone carrying this TCR beta chain was observed a few times. This specimen belongs to a study of T-cell reconstitution after alpha-beta-depleted transplantation in children. Germline trimming cut 6 bases from V and 4 bases from J; bases unmatched to any gene: 9. Germline V gene lookup returns CDR1 MNHEY and CDR2 SVGEGT. This CDR3 has 16 amino acids. During its preparation, the TCRbeta library received unique molecular identifiers. TCRdb analysed the PCR reads with MiXCR anew, one entry per CDR3 protein. This table has some 300,000 distinct CDR3 sequences, 10% appearing once. Sequenced here: PBMCs from the stem cell graft donor, sampled from the stem cell graft. The chain couples TRBV6-2 or TRBV6-3 to TRBJ1-2; 12 bases fit TRBD1. The source is a human donor who donated a stem cell graft to a child with acute lymphoblastic leukemia. CDR3 loop: CASRRDRGLKGYGYTF. The CDR3 bases are TGTGCCAGCAGACGGGACAGGGGGCTGAAGGGCTATGGCTACACCTTC.